This T cell receptor beta chain appears in the sequencing data of a study of cytomegalovirus exposure and HLA in healthy donors. The PCR made use of 60 Vbeta and 13 Jbeta primers. Some clones are missing from TCRdb's copy, which holds only in-frame ones; the method was immunoSEQ multiplex PCR. In the table there are roughly 240,000 clones, over 75% of which are singletons. Trimming shortened V by 7 bases and J by 1 base, and 14 bases separated the two germline ends. In germline, CDR1 is MNHEY, CDR2 SVGAGI. The CDR3 contains 14 residues. This clonotype was sampled from a boy between 5 and 17 years old in good health and CMV-seronegative. This rearrangement joins TRBV6-5 to TRBJ2-7; a possible D gene is TRBD2 (6 bases). The sequencing input was PBMCs. The CDR3 loop is CASTPRRESYEQYF. Here the CDR3 DNA reads TGTGCCAGCACCCCCCGGAGGGAATCCTACGAGCAGTACTTC.